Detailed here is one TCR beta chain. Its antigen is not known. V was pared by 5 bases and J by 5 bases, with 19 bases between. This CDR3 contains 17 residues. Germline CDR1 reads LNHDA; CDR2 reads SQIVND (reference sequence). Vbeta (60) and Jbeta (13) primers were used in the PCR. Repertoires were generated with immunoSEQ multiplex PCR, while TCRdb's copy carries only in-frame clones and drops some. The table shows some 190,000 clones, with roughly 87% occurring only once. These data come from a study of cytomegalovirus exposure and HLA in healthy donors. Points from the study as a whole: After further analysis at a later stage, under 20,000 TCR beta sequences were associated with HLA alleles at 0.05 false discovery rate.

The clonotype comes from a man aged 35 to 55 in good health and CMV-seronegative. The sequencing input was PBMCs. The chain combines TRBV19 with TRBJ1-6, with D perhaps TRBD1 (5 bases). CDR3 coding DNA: TGTGCCAGTAGTGACCGGTGGCAGGGTACCGATAATTCACCCCTCCACTTT. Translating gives CASSDRWQGTDNSPLHF.